This TCR beta chain was retrieved from a study of cytomegalovirus exposure and HLA in healthy donors. The PCR employed 60 Vbeta primers together with 13 Jbeta primers. Here immunoSEQ multiplex PCR was the method, and the copy in TCRdb shows in-frame clones only, minus some. The sample consists of 200,000 to 250,000 clones, over 65% of them appearing once. V lost 7 bases and J lost 2; bases outside the gene matches: 12. The CDR3 consists of 15 residues. Germline V gives CDR1 SQVTM, CDR2 ANQGSEA. The source of this sequence is a man younger than 35 in good health and CMV-seronegative. The sequencing sample was made of PBMCs. J is TRBJ2-5 and V is TRBV29-1; 8 nucleotides line up with TRBD2. The CDR3 is CSASSRLAIQETQYF. DNA of the CDR3: TGCAGCGCCTCAAGTAGACTAGCGATACAAGAGACCCAGTACTTC.